The source of this T cell receptor (beta chain) is a study of T cell responses to AZD1222 COVID-19 vaccine. Regarding the study as a whole: Among the donors, most were white British and more were female, and clonal diversity was possibly underestimated. Epitopes outside B.1.351 and B.1.1.7 mutated regions reportedly drew nearly half of spike TCRs. Seropositive AZD1222 recipients at baseline numbered only 6 or 7.

The repertoire was sequenced with immunoSEQ multiplex PCR; TCRdb's copy has only in-frame clones and lacks some. Among some 150,000 clones listed, about 91% were seen once. Note on this clone: Its antigen is currently unknown.

The source material was peripheral blood, sampled on day 0 of AZD1222 vaccination. This TCR was sampled from an adult in good health.

The CDR3, as DNA: TGTGCCAGCAGTTTAGGGATCGGAGCTGAGCAGTTCTTC. It encodes CASSLGIGAEQFF. This chain uses TRBV12-3 or TRBV12-4 with TRBJ2-1; no definite D call. This CDR3 comprises 13 residues. Trimming shortened V by 1 base and J by 9 bases, and 10 bases separated the two germline ends.